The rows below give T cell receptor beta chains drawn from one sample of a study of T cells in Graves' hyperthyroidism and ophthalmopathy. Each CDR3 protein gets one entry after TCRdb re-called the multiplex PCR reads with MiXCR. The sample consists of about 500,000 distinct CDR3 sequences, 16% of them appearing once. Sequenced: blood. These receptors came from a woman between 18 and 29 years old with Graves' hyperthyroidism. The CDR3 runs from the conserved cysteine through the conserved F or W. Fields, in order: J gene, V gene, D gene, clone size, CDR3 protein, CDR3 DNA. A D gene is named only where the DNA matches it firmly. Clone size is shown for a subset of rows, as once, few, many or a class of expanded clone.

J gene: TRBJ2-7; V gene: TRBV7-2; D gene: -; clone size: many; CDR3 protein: CASSRGGASGSYEQYF; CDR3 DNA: TGTGCCAGCAGTCGCGGGGGCGCTAGCGGTTCCTACGAGCAGTACTTC
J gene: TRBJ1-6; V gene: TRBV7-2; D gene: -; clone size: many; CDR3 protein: CASSHSVSENSPLHF; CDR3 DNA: TGTGCCAGCAGCCACAGCGTCTCTGAGAATTCACCCCTCCACTTT
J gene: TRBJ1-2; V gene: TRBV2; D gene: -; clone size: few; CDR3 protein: CASIGGGLDYGYTF; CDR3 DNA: TGTGCCAGCATCGGGGGGGGGCTTGACTATGGCTACACCTTC
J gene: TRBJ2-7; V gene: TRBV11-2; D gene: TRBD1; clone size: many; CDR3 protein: CASSLGQGPYEQYF; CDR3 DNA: TGTGCCAGCAGTTTGGGACAGGGACCCTACGAGCAGTACTTC
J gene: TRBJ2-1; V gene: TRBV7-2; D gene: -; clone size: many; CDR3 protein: CASSSFLRAQGEESYNEQFF; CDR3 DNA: TGTGCCAGCAGTTCTTTCCTGAGGGCACAGGGCGAAGAATCCTACAATGAGCAGTTCTTC
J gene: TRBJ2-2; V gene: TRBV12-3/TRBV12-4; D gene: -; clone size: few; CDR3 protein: CASSFPGANTGELFF; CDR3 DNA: TGTGCCAGCAGTTTCCCCGGGGCGAACACCGGGGAGCTGTTTTTT
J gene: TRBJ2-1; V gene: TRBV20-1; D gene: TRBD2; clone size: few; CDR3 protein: CSARDRETSDYNEQFF; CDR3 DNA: TGCAGTGCTAGAGATCGAGAGACTAGCGACTACAATGAGCAGTTCTTC
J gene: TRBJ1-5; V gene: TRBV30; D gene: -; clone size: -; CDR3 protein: CAWSLRDRSNQPQHF; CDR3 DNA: TGTGCCTGGAGTCTCCGGGACCGTAGCAATCAGCCCCAGCATTTT
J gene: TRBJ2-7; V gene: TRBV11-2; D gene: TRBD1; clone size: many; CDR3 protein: CASSPSRTPGQGFYEQYF; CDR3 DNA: TGTGCCAGCAGCCCATCCCGAACTCCGGGACAGGGATTCTACGAGCAGTACTTC
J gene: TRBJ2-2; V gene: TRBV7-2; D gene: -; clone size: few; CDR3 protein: CASRLRETGELFF; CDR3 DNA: TGTGCCAGCAGGTTACGGGAAACCGGGGAGCTGTTTTTT
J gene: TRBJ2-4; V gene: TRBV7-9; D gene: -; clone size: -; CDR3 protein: CASSLNSRDSYRNIQYF; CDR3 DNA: TGTGCCAGCAGCTTGAACTCCCGGGACTCCTATAGGAACATTCAGTACTTC
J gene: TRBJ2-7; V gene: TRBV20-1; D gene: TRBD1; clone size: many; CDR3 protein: CSARDPLGQGADEQYF; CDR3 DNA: TGCAGTGCTAGAGATCCTCTGGGACAGGGGGCAGACGAGCAGTACTTC
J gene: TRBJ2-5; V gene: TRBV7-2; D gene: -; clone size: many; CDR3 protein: CASSFIGGKETQYF; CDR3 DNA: TGTGCCAGCAGCTTTATAGGGGGGAAAGAGACCCAGTACTTC
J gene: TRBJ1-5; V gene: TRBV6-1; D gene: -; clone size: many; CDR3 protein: CASSGQYSNQPQHF; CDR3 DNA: TGTGCCAGCAGTGGACAGTATAGCAATCAGCCCCAGCATTTT
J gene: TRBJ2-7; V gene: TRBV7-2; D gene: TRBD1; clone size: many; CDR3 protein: CASSLGQLRVGVEQYF; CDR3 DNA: TGTGCCAGCAGCTTGGGACAGTTGAGGGTCGGGGTCGAGCAGTACTTC
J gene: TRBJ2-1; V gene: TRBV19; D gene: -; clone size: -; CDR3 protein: CASSFLQGGEDEQFF; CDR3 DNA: TGTGCCAGTAGTTTCCTCCAGGGTGGGGAGGATGAGCAGTTCTTC
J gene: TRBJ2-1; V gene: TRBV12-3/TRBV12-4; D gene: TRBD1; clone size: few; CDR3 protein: CASNRDRGTGEQFF; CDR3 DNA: TGTGCCAGCAATCGGGACAGGGGTACCGGTGAGCAGTTCTTC
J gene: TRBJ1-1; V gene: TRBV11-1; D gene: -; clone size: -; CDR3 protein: CASIGGNTEAFF; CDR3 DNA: TGTGCCAGCATCGGTGGGAACACTGAAGCTTTCTTT
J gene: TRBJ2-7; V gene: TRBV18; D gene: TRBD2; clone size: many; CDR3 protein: CASSGLAGVPVYEQYF; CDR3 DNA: TGTGCCAGCTCGGGACTAGCGGGAGTACCGGTATACGAGCAGTACTTC
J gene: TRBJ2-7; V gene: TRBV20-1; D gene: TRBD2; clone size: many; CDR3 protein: CSARGSGGDVEQYF; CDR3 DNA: TGCAGTGCTAGAGGTAGCGGGGGGGATGTCGAGCAGTACTTC
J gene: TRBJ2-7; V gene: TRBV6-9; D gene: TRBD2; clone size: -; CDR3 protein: CASSYSNPSGIYEQYF; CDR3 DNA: TGTGCCAGCAGTTACTCGAATCCTAGCGGGATTTACGAGCAGTACTTC
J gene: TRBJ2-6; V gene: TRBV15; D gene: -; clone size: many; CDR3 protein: CATSREDRGTGANVLTF; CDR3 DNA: TGTGCCACCAGCAGAGAGGACAGAGGCACTGGGGCCAACGTCCTGACTTTC
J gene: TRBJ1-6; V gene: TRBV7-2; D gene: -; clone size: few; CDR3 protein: CASSSWVAMGSPLHF; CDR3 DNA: TGTGCCAGCAGCTCATGGGTAGCCATGGGTTCACCCCTCCACTTT
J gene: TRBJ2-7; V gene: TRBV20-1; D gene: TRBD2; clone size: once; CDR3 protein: CSARDQEREAYEQYF; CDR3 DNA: TGCAGTGCTAGAGATCAGGAGCGGGAGGCCTACGAGCAGTACTTC
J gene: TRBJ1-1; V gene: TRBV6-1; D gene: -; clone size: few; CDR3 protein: CATRSGTEAFF; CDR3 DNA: TGTGCCACCCGTAGTGGCACTGAAGCTTTCTTT
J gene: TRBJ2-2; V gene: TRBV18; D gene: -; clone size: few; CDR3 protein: CASSPSSREIFIGELFF; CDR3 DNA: TGTGCCAGCTCACCTTCGTCTCGGGAGATTTTTATCGGGGAGCTGTTTTTT
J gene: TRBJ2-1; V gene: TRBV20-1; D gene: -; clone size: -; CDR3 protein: CSASTGYVNEQFF; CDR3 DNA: TGCAGTGCCTCCACGGGGTATGTGAATGAGCAGTTCTTC
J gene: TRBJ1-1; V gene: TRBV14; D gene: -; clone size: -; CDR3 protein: CASSQPFGSTEAFF; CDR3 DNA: TGTGCCAGCAGCCAGCCGTTCGGGTCCACTGAAGCTTTCTTT
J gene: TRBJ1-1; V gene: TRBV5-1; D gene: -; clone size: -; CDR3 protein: CASSYGGSTEAFF; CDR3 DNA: TGCGCCAGCAGCTATGGGGGAAGCACTGAAGCTTTCTTT
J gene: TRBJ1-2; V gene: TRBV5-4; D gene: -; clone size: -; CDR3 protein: CASSLARGEYGYTF; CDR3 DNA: TGTGCCAGCAGCTTGGCCAGAGGGGAATATGGCTACACCTTC
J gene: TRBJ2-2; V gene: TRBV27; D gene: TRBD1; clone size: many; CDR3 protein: CASSLRAGGALTGELFF; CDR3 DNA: TGTGCCAGCAGTTTGCGGGCAGGGGGCGCGCTAACCGGGGAGCTGTTTTTT
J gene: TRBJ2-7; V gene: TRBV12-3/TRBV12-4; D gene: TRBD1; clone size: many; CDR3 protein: CASRRDRGAYEQYF; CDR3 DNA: TGTGCCAGCCGAAGGGACAGGGGGGCCTACGAGCAGTACTTC
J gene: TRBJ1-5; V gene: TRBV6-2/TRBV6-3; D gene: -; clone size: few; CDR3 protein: CASRAWGFGNQPQHF; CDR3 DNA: TGTGCCAGCAGAGCGTGGGGGTTCGGCAATCAGCCCCAGCATTTT
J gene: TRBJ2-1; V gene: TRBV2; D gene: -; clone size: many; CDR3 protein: CASRGQGLDEQFF; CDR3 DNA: TGTGCCAGCAGGGGCCAGGGTCTCGATGAGCAGTTCTTC
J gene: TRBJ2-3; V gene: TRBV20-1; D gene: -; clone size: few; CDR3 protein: CSARPAVNTDTQYF; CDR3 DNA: TGCAGTGCTAGACCAGCGGTGAACACAGATACGCAGTATTTT
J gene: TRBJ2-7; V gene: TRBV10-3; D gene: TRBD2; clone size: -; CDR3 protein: CAISETERGAFYEQYF; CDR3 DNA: TGTGCCATCAGTGAGACCGAGCGGGGGGCCTTCTACGAGCAGTACTTC
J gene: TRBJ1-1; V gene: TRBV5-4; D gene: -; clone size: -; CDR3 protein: CASSPGRTWTEAFF; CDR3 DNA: TGTGCCAGCAGCCCCGGTCGCACCTGGACTGAAGCTTTCTTT
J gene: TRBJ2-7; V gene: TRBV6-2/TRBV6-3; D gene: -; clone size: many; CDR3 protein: CASSYPRPGSIYEQYF; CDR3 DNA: TGTGCCAGCAGTTACCCAAGGCCGGGTTCCATCTACGAGCAGTACTTC
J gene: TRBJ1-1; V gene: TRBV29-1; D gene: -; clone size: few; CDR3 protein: CSVSQGMNTEAFF; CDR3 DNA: TGCAGCGTTTCCCAGGGGATGAACACTGAAGCTTTCTTT
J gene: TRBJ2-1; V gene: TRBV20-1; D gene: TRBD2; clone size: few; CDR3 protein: CSARDPSGSYNEQFF; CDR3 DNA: TGCAGTGCTAGAGATCCTAGCGGGAGTTACAATGAGCAGTTCTTC
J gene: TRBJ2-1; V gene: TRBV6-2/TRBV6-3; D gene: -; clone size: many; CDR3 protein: CASSYEWGNEQFF; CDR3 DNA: TGTGCCAGCAGTTACGAGTGGGGGAATGAGCAGTTCTTC
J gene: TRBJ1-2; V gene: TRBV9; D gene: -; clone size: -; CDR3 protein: CASSVEGQLYGYTF; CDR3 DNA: TGTGCCAGCAGCGTAGAAGGACAGCTATATGGCTACACCTTC
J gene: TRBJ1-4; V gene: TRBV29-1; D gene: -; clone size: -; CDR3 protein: CSVRASGGEKLFF; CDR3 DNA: TGCAGCGTACGGGCCTCGGGAGGTGAAAAACTGTTTTTT
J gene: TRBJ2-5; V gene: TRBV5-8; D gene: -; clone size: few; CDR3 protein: CASSLNTGQTQYF; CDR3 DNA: TGTGCCAGCAGCTTGAATACGGGGCAGACCCAGTACTTC
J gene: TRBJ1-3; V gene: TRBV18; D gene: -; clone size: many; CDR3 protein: CASATDSGNTIYF; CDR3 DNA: TGTGCCAGCGCGACAGACTCTGGAAACACCATATATTTT
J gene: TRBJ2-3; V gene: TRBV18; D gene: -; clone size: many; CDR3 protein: CASSPRNTSGSDTQYF; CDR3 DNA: TGTGCCAGCTCACCACGCAATACTAGTGGATCAGATACGCAGTATTTT
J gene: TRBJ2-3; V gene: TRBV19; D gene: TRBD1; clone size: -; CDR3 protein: CASSIRRTGALGTQYF; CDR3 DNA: TGTGCCAGTAGTATTCGTCGGACAGGGGCTCTAGGTACGCAGTATTTT
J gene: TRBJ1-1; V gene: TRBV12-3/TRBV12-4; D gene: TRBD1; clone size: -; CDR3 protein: CASSSRQGEAFF; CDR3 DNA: TGTGCCAGCAGTTCGAGACAGGGGGAAGCTTTCTTT
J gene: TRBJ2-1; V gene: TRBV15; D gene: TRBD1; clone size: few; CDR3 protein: CATSDFNRGPYNEQFF; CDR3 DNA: TGTGCCACCAGCGATTTTAACAGGGGCCCCTACAATGAGCAGTTCTTC
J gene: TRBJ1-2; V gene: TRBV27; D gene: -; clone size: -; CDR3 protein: CASSEGDRAFPLSSGYTF; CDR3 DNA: TGTGCCAGCAGTGAAGGGGACCGCGCTTTTCCCCTATCAAGTGGCTACACCTTC